A single sample is the source of the 23 T cell receptor beta chains below, sequenced in a study of PD-1 blockade in classical Hodgkin lymphoma (TCRdb year 2020). The library was prepared using the immunoSEQ multiplex PCR assay. This immuneACCESS table, as held by TCRdb, lists in-frame sequences with V and J called but not all clones. Of the missing ones, under half trace to an unresolved V gene in checked studies; the others have no known cause. Here the sample has tens of thousands of clones; over 60% occur a single time. The top ten constitute over 20% of the sample. The time point tag for this specimen amounts to: cycle 2 day 1 (C2D1) of nivolumab. Every trial patient had relapsed following autologous stem cell transplantation, and prior brentuximab vedotin exposure was what differed among cohorts A, B and C. Source: peripheral blood mononuclear cells (PBMCs), taken before the second cycle of nivolumab. The receptors were gathered from a human donor with classical Hodgkin lymphoma.

This sequence joins TRBV2 and TRBJ1-6; 8 nucleotides match TRBD1. Per germline, CDR1 SNHLY and CDR2 FYNNEI. V dropped 6 bases and J dropped 0; count of bases not matched to a gene: 7. This CDR3 is built from 17 residues. The CDR3 DNA follows: TGTGCCAGCAGACCTATTACAGGGGGCTCCTATAATTCACCCCTCCACTTT. Its protein product is CASRPITGGSYNSPLHF.

This sequence joins TRBV19 and TRBJ1-5; TRBD1 agrees at 8 bases. CDR1 LNHDA and CDR2 SQIVND come from the germline V gene (reference sequence). The CDR3 is 13 amino acids. The V gene end was trimmed by 5 bases and the J gene end by 9 bases; junction bases not matched to a gene: 6. This CDR3 reads CASSARQGTPQHF. The CDR3 bases are TGTGCCAGTAGTGCTCGACAGGGGACGCCCCAGCATTTT.

This clone came up a few times. V usage is TRBV7-9 and J usage is TRBJ2-1, with a weak D call TRBD2 (5 bases). The germline V gene has CDR1 SEHNR and CDR2 FQNEAQ (reference sequence). V was clipped by 7 bases and J by 8 bases, with 12 bases between them. This CDR3 has 12 residues. As DNA, the CDR3 is TGTGCCAGCACCCCTCGGGGAGATGAGCAGTTCTTC. Protein sequence: CASTPRGDEQFF.

In its sample, this clone was seen once. This chain links TRBV5-4 with TRBJ1-5; D is uncertain. The V gene's germline CDR1 is SGHNT and CDR2 YYREEE (reference sequence). Trimming cost V 3 bases and J 2 bases, with 9 bases left between them. This CDR3 comprises 14 residues. Here the CDR3 reads CASSSGVGNQPQHF. The CDR3 nucleotides are TGTGCCAGCAGCTCCGGGGTTGGCAATCAGCCCCAGCATTTT.

The chain recombines TRBV28 with TRBJ2-2; 9 bases align to TRBD1. Germline CDR1 is MDHEN and CDR2 is SYDVKM. V lost 2 bases to trimming and J lost 3 bases; unmatched junction nucleotides: 13. The CDR3 sequence is 19 residues long. In DNA form, the CDR3 reads TGTGCCAGCAGTTTAGATACTTCGGGACAGGGAATCTACACCGGGGAGCTGTTTTTT. This translates into CASSLDTSGQGIYTGELFF.

The chain recombines TRBV15 with TRBJ1-1; D is uncertain. Trimming removed 8 bases at V and 1 base at J, with 14 bases between. The CDR3 sequence is 14 residues long. From germline, CDR1 is LNHNV and CDR2 YYDKDF (reference sequence). The DNA of the CDR3 is TGTGCCACCTCGGACCTCGGTCGGAACACTGAAGCTTTCTTT. The encoded protein is CATSDLGRNTEAFF. The variable domain in full, completed from reference TRBV15 and TRBJ1-1, reads DAMVIQNPRYQVTQFGKPVTLSCSQTLNHNVMYWYQQKSSQAPKLLFHYYDKDFNNEADTPDNFQSRRPNTSFCFLDIRSPGLGDTAMYLCATSDLGRNTEAFFGQGTRLTVV.

The chain couples TRBV6-6 to TRBJ2-1; 9 bases fit TRBD2. V was pared by 10 bases and J by 0 bases, with 7 bases of the junction left unmatched. CDR1 is MNHNY, CDR2 SVGAGI, per germline (reference sequence). The CDR3 is 15 amino acids. Written as DNA, the CDR3 is TGTGCCATCCGACTAGCGGAAAGCTCCTACAATGAGCAGTTCTTC. Amino acid sequence: CAIRLAESSYNEQFF.

V usage is TRBV6-4 and J usage is TRBJ2-2; D gene uncertain. Trimming stripped 6 bases from V and 3 bases from J, with 14 bases between. The CDR3 is made up of 15 amino acids. Germline V gene lookup returns CDR1 MRHNA and CDR2 SNTAGT. The CDR3 is CASRPTFFYTGELFF. CDR3 in DNA: TGTGCCAGCAGACCGACTTTCTTCTACACCGGGGAGCTGTTTTTT.

V usage is TRBV10-3 and J usage is TRBJ1-5; a weak D match, TRBD1 (6 bases). V gave up 6 bases and J gave up 6 bases, with 12 bases separating them. This CDR3 comprises 13 residues. Germline CDR1 is ENHRY and CDR2 is SYGVKD. The CDR3 sequence: CAIRDSYGQPQHF. The CDR3 nucleotides are TGTGCCATCAGGGACAGTTACGGTCAGCCCCAGCATTTT.

This clone came up a few times. The chain has TRBV7-9 and TRBJ2-5; 12 positions match TRBD2. The CDR3 contains 16 residues. Trimming removed 5 bases from V and 1 base from J; junction bases left unmatched: 5. Germline CDR1 SEHNR, CDR2 FQNEAQ (reference sequence). CDR3 amino acids: CASSPRLAGAQETQYF. The CDR3, as DNA: TGTGCCAGCAGCCCCAGACTAGCGGGGGCCCAAGAGACCCAGTACTTC.

This clone appeared a single time. V usage is TRBV5-4 and J usage is TRBJ2-1; D unresolved. The CDR3 sequence is 14 residues long. V lost 0 bases to trimming and J lost 5 bases, with 9 bases between them. Germline lookup yields CDR1 SGHNT and CDR2 YYREEE (reference sequence). In DNA form, the CDR3 reads TGTGCCAGCAGCTTGGGGCCCCCCGACAATGAGCAGTTCTTC. Protein: CASSLGPPDNEQFF.

This clone was seen a few times. The chain couples TRBV28 to TRBJ1-1; D gene uncertain. V shed 5 bases and J shed 6 bases, with 13 bases lying between them. The germline V gene encodes CDR1 MDHEN and CDR2 SYDVKM. This CDR3 has 13 residues. Written as DNA, the CDR3 is TGTGCCAGCAGTCCTCCGAGGACGCCTGAAGCTTTCTTT. Translated, it gives CASSPPRTPEAFF.

Relative to its sample, this clone is medium-sized. The chain carries TRBV7-8 and TRBJ1-4; 8 bases fit TRBD1. The germline CDR1 and CDR2 sequences are SGHVS and FQNEAQ. The CDR3 is 12 amino acids. After removal of 5 bases from V and 16 bases from J, the junction contained 9 bases not matched to a gene. The CDR3 nucleotides read TGTGCCAGCAGCGAGATCGGGGGGACAGGGTTTTTT. This gives the protein CASSEIGGTGFF.

The V gene is TRBV13, the J gene TRBJ2-6; D is undetermined. CDR3 length: 14 amino acids. Germline CDR1 and CDR2: PRHDT and FYEKMQ (reference sequence). V dropped 6 bases and J dropped 2 bases, with 8 bases sitting between them. The CDR3 coding sequence is TGTGCCAGCAGTTATTCGCCTGGGGCCAACGTCCTGACTTTC. It specifies CASSYSPGANVLTF.

This clone was seen only once. The J gene is TRBJ1-2, the V gene TRBV7-9; D unclear. Per germline, CDR1 SEHNR and CDR2 FQNEAQ (reference sequence). Trimming left V 5 bases short and J 3 bases short, with 13 bases between. The CDR3 consists of 14 residues. In DNA form, the CDR3 reads TGTGCCAGCAGCCCCCCGGTCCTCTACTATGGCTACACCTTC. Protein product: CASSPPVLYYGYTF.

The rearrangement joins TRBV6-1 to TRBJ2-7; 12 bases align to TRBD2. Germline trimming cut 0 bases from V and 3 bases from J; bases unmatched to any gene: 6. The germline V gene has CDR1 MNHNS and CDR2 SASEGT. This CDR3 has 17 residues. The DNA of the CDR3 is TGTGCCAGCAGTGAAGCCCTAGCGGGGGGGACCTTCTACGAGCAGTACTTC. Its protein is CASSEALAGGTFYEQYF.

The rearrangement links TRBV5-8 to TRBJ2-7; D is possibly TRBD1 (6 bases). V was clipped by 4 bases and J by 0 bases, with 8 bases between them. Germline loops: CDR1 SGHTS, CDR2 YDEGEE. The CDR3 contains 13 residues. CDR3 DNA: TGTGCCAGCAGCGGGACAATCTCCTACGAGCAGTACTTC. Residues: CASSGTISYEQYF. The full variable domain, completed using reference TRBV5-8 and TRBJ2-7, is EAGVTQSPTHLIKTRGQQATLRCSPISGHTSVYWYQQALGLGLQFLLWYDEGEERNRGNFPPRFSGRQFPNYSSELNVNALELEDSALYLCASSGTISYEQYFGPGTRLTVT.

The rearrangement uses TRBV4-1 and TRBJ1-2, with a tentative D call TRBD1 (5 bases). With 0 bases removed from V and 2 bases from J, the gap between germline ends came to 10 bases. The CDR3 extends over 15 amino acids. The germline V gene has CDR1 MGHRA and CDR2 YSYEKL. CDR3 loop: CASSQDGAGNYGYTF. The CDR3 bases are TGCGCCAGCAGCCAAGACGGCGCAGGGAACTATGGCTACACCTTC.

This sequence joins TRBV18 and TRBJ1-1; a possible D gene is TRBD1 (6 bases). Germline V gives CDR1 KGHSH, CDR2 LQKENI. With 4 bases removed from V and 4 bases from J, the gap between germline ends came to 10 bases. The CDR3 spans 13 residues. CDR3 loop: CASSRGGVTEAFF. CDR3 in DNA: TGTGCCAGCTCACGAGGGGGGGTCACTGAAGCTTTCTTT.

The V call is TRBV27, the J call TRBJ2-1; possible D gene TRBD2, 5 bases. This CDR3 contains 14 residues. V was shortened by 6 bases and J by 2 bases, with 11 bases between the two germline ends. Germline loops: CDR1 MNHEY, CDR2 SMNVEV (reference sequence). CDR3 sequence: CASRETGTYNEQFF. Here the CDR3 DNA reads TGTGCCAGCAGGGAGACGGGGACCTACAATGAGCAGTTCTTC.

This clone was counted only a few times. The chain has TRBV7-3 and TRBJ2-1, with 8 positions matching TRBD1. The CDR3 runs 15 residues. Germline V lookup: CDR1 SGHTA, CDR2 FQGTGA. Trimming cost V 2 bases and J 3 bases; bases outside gene matches: 3. In DNA form, the CDR3 reads TGTGCCAGCAGCTTACCGGACAGGGACTACAATGAGCAGTTCTTC. Its translation: CASSLPDRDYNEQFF.

The genes are TRBV14 and TRBJ2-5; 10 nucleotides match TRBD2. The CDR3 consists of 14 residues. J lost 2 bases, V lost 4 bases, and 1 base had no gene match. Germline V gene lookup returns CDR1 SGHDN and CDR2 FVKESK. CDR3 amino acids: CASSLGLAQETQYF. The CDR3 coding sequence is TGTGCCAGCAGCCTGGGACTAGCGCAAGAGACCCAGTACTTC.

The rearrangement joins TRBV9 to TRBJ2-5; no definite D call. Deletions cut 0 bases from V and 4 bases from J, with 7 bases between. Germline loops: CDR1 SGDLS, CDR2 YYNGEE. The CDR3 consists of 13 residues. The CDR3 spells CASSVGSRETQYF. The CDR3 DNA reads as TGTGCCAGCAGCGTAGGTTCTCGAGAGACCCAGTACTTC.